This passage covers 30 T cell receptor beta chains from one sample sequenced in a study of T cell responses to AZD1222 COVID-19 vaccine. Profiled with immunoSEQ multiplex PCR; TCRdb holds only in-frame clones, not every one. Of 95,000 to 150,000 clones listed, approximately 87% are singletons. Here the sequenced sample was peripheral blood, taken on day 0 of AZD1222 vaccination. The origin of the receptors is an adult in good health.

V gene TRBV6-2 or TRBV6-3 combines with J gene TRBJ2-3; possible D gene TRBD2, 6 bases. The CDR3 contains 14 residues. V lost 5 bases and J 4 bases, leaving 13 bases between the germline ends. The V gene's germline CDR1 is MNHEY and CDR2 SVGEGT. In nucleotides, the CDR3 is TGTGCCAGCAGTGCCGGGTCGGGGGCAGATACGCAGTATTTT. Protein: CASSAGSGADTQYF.

The chain is built from TRBV5-1 and TRBJ1-3, with a possible D match to TRBD1 (5 bases). Germline V gene lookup returns CDR1 SGHRS and CDR2 YFSETQ. The CDR3 has 14 residues. Trimming left V 7 bases short and J 0 bases short, with 11 bases between. The CDR3 DNA is TGCGCCAGCTCCAGGGACTTCTCTGGAAACACCATATATTTT. Translation: CASSRDFSGNTIYF.

J is TRBJ2-1 and V is TRBV7-2; 7 bases are shared with TRBD2. V shed 5 bases and J 4 bases; nucleotides not matched to a gene: 11. Germline lookup yields CDR1 SGHTA and CDR2 FQGNSA. The CDR3 has 16 residues. The CDR3 DNA is TGTGCCAGCAGCCCCCAGTCTAGCGGATTTTACAATGAGCAGTTCTTC. Protein product: CASSPQSSGFYNEQFF.

This chain links TRBV5-1 with TRBJ2-7; D remains ambiguous. CDR3 length: 13 amino acids. Germline V gene data show CDR1 as SGHRS and CDR2 as YFSETQ. The V end was cut by 2 bases, the J end by 7 bases, with 13 bases between. The CDR3 protein is CASSLGSQREQYF. The CDR3 nucleotides are TGCGCCAGCAGCTTAGGGTCTCAGAGGGAGCAGTACTTC.

The rearrangement joins TRBV7-9 to TRBJ1-4; the D is unclear. Germline loops: CDR1 SEHNR, CDR2 FQNEAQ (reference sequence). V was clipped by 3 bases and J by 7 bases, with 15 bases between them. This CDR3 contains 15 residues. CDR3 residues: CASSFDAYNFEKLFF. The CDR3 region has the DNA TGTGCCAGCAGCTTTGACGCATACAACTTTGAAAAACTGTTTTTT.

The chain combines TRBV5-1 with TRBJ1-6; D uncertain. V lost 3 bases and J lost 6, with 13 bases in between. The CDR3 is 15 residues long. Germline loops: CDR1 SGHRS, CDR2 YFSETQ. CDR3 coding DNA: TGCGCCAGCAGCTATTCGGGGTCTGGTAATTCACCCCTCCACTTT. This translates into CASSYSGSGNSPLHF.

The rearrangement joins TRBV5-1 to TRBJ1-1; the match to TRBD1 covers 7 bases. V was clipped by 3 bases and J by 4 bases; unmatched bases: 15. CDR1 SGHRS and CDR2 YFSETQ come from the germline V gene. The CDR3 sequence is 17 residues long. CDR3 region: CASSSDPGTASGTEAFF. CDR3 DNA sequence: TGCGCCAGCAGCTCCGATCCCGGGACAGCGAGCGGCACTGAAGCTTTCTTT.

The chain links TRBV2 to TRBJ2-7, with D perhaps matching TRBD2 (6 bases). CDR1 and CDR2 from the germline V gene are SNHLY and FYNNEI. With 6 bases removed from V and 0 bases from J, the gap between germline ends came to 15 bases. The CDR3 loop spans 15 amino acids. The CDR3 coding sequence is TGTGCCAGCAGACCAAACGCGGGGAACTCCTACGAGCAGTACTTC. This encodes CASRPNAGNSYEQYF.

This sequence joins TRBV18 and TRBJ2-7, with TRBD1 as a possible D gene (5 bases). From germline, CDR1 is KGHSH and CDR2 LQKENI. The V end was cut by 1 base, the J end by 1 base, with 8 bases between. CDR3 length: 14 residues. DNA for the CDR3: TGTGCCAGCTCACCACTGCAGGGTTCCTACGAGCAGTACTTC. Its protein product is CASSPLQGSYEQYF. Drawing the rest from reference TRBV18 and TRBJ2-7, the complete variable domain is NAGVMQNPRHLVRRRGQEARLRCSPMKGHSHVYWYRQLPEEGLKFMVYLQKENIIDESGMPKERFSAEFPKEGPSILRIQQVVRGDSAAYFCASSPLQGSYEQYFGPGTRLTVT.

This clone showed up just once. V gene TRBV7-7 combines with J gene TRBJ2-1; the match to TRBD2 covers 10 bases. This CDR3 region has 15 residues. The germline gives CDR1 SSHAT, CDR2 FNYEAQ (reference sequence). Unmatched junction bases numbered 5, after V lost 1 base and J lost 8 bases. The CDR3 here is CASSLELAGTHEQFF. The CDR3 nucleotides are TGTGCCAGCAGCTTAGAACTAGCGGGGACCCATGAGCAGTTCTTC.

V gene TRBV6-6 combines with J gene TRBJ1-1, with a weak D call TRBD1 (6 bases). In germline, CDR1 is MNHNY, CDR2 SVGAGI (reference sequence). V shed 6 bases and J shed 11 bases, with 22 bases lying between them. The CDR3 runs 14 residues. The CDR3 coding sequence is TGTGCCAGCAGCTCCGGGACAACGGGAACGAGGGCTTTCTTT. This codes for CASSSGTTGTRAFF.

This rearrangement joins TRBV6-5 to TRBJ1-2; D is undetermined. CDR1 MNHEY and CDR2 SVGAGI come from the germline V gene. V was clipped by 4 bases and J by 8 bases, with 14 bases between them. This CDR3 is built from 13 residues. The CDR3 DNA is TGTGCCAGCAGTTTTTTGGAGGTGGAGGGCTACACCTTC. Its protein is CASSFLEVEGYTF.

The chain employs TRBV6-5 and TRBJ2-2; 7 bases are a match to TRBD1. Germline CDR1 and CDR2: MNHEY and SVGAGI. The CDR3 spans 15 residues. The V segment lost 3 bases and the J segment 5 bases; nucleotides outside the gene matches: 6. The CDR3 DNA reads TGTGCCAGCAGTTATTCGACAGGGTGGACCGGGGAGCTGTTTTTT. This translates into CASSYSTGWTGELFF.

In its sample, this clone was seen a few times. V is TRBV19 and J is TRBJ1-1; D is undetermined. CDR3 length: 14 amino acids. Trimming removed 3 bases at V and 1 base at J, with 9 bases between. Germline lookup yields CDR1 LNHDA and CDR2 SQIVND (reference sequence). The CDR3 sequence: CASSMDRTNTEAFF. CDR3 sequence (DNA): TGTGCCAGTAGTATGGATCGGACGAACACTGAAGCTTTCTTT.

The V gene is TRBV12-3 or TRBV12-4, the J gene TRBJ2-7, with D possibly being TRBD2 (5 bases). V was shortened by 10 bases and J by 5 bases, with 9 bases between the two germline ends. The CDR3 is 10 amino acids. CDR3 sequence (DNA): TGTGCCAACGTGACTAACGAGCAGTACTTC. This codes for CANVTNEQYF.

This CDR3 is CASRSGGVGELFF. The CDR3, as DNA: TGTGCCAGCAGATCTGGGGGGGTCGGGGAGCTGTTTTTT. The rearrangement links TRBV27 to TRBJ2-2, with 7 bases fitting TRBD2. The ends lost 6 bases at V and 7 bases at J; junction bases unmatched: 5. This CDR3 is built from 13 residues. CDR1 is MNHEY and CDR2 is SMNVEV in the germline V gene (reference sequence).

This clone was counted once. The chain combines TRBV7-2 with TRBJ1-1, with D perhaps matching TRBD1 (5 bases). With 6 bases removed from V and 6 bases from J, the gap between germline ends came to 14 bases. Germline CDR1 and CDR2: SGHTA and FQGNSA. CDR3 length equals 13 residues. CDR3: CASSLGGTAEAFF. The CDR3 coding sequence is TGTGCCAGCAGTCTGGGGGGGACGGCTGAAGCTTTCTTT. The full variable domain, rest sourced from reference TRBV7-2 and TRBJ1-1, is GAGVSQSPSNKVTEKGKDVELRCDPISGHTALYWYRQSLGQGLEFLIYFQGNSAPDKSGLPSDRFSAERTGGSVSTLTIQRTQQEDSAVYLCASSLGGTAEAFFGQGTRLTVV.

The chain joins TRBV19 to TRBJ1-3; D is uncertain. CDR1 is LNHDA and CDR2 is SQIVND in the germline V gene (reference sequence). V lost 3 bases and J lost 4, with 10 bases in between. The CDR3 consists of 14 residues. The CDR3 nucleotides read TGTGCCAGTAGTATCTGGCCAGTAGGAAACACCATATATTTT. Protein sequence: CASSIWPVGNTIYF.

V gene TRBV2 combines with J gene TRBJ2-5; D gene ambiguous. The CDR3 has 9 residues. Deletions cut 11 bases from V and 1 base from J, with 2 bases between. Germline V gives CDR1 SNHLY, CDR2 FYNNEI. CDR3 protein: CAGQETQYF. For the CDR3, the DNA is TGTGCCGGCCAAGAGACCCAGTACTTC.

J is TRBJ2-1 and V is TRBV10-3, with 11 bases aligning to TRBD2. Trimming removed 4 bases from V and 6 bases from J; junction bases left unmatched: 8. There are 16 residues in the CDR3. CDR1 and CDR2 from the germline V gene are ENHRY and SYGVKD. CDR3: CAISVPGTSGPNEQFF. The CDR3 DNA reads as TGTGCCATCAGTGTCCCGGGGACTAGCGGACCCAATGAGCAGTTCTTC.

The V call is TRBV12-3 or TRBV12-4, the J call TRBJ2-2; D call uncertain. V dropped 4 bases and J dropped 5 bases, with 5 bases sitting between them. CDR3 length: 12 amino acids. The CDR3 sequence is CASSWTTGELFF. The CDR3 region has the DNA TGTGCCAGCAGTTGGACGACCGGGGAGCTGTTTTTT.

The chain carries TRBV11-1 and TRBJ1-1; D unresolved. CDR3 length: 17 amino acids. V dropped 0 bases and J dropped 5 bases, with 19 bases sitting between them. Germline V gene lookup returns CDR1 SGHAT and CDR2 FQDESV (reference sequence). CDR3 sequence (DNA): TGTGCCAGCAGCTTAGCGCGTATACGGGTTACTGGGACTGAAGCTTTCTTT. Amino acids: CASSLARIRVTGTEAFF.

This clone showed up just once. The rearrangement uses TRBV6-1 and TRBJ1-5, with a weak D call TRBD1 (6 bases). Trimming pared 4 bases from V and 0 bases from J, leaving 16 bases between. Germline V gene data show CDR1 as MNHNS and CDR2 as SASEGT. This CDR3 is built from 17 residues. CDR3 amino acids: CASSGTGMSNSNQPQHF. In DNA, the CDR3 is TGTGCCAGCAGTGGCACAGGGATGTCAAATAGCAATCAGCCCCAGCATTTT.

The chain uses TRBV6-5 and TRBJ1-4, with 7 nucleotides matching TRBD1. V lost 0 bases and J lost 3; bases outside the gene matches: 4. The CDR3 loop spans 16 amino acids. Germline assignment: CDR1 MNHEY and CDR2 SVGAGI. CDR3 protein: CASSYSNRGPNEKLFF. The CDR3 DNA sequence: TGTGCCAGCAGTTACTCCAACAGGGGCCCTAATGAAAAACTGTTTTTT.

This rearrangement joins TRBV7-8 to TRBJ2-7, with 8 bases identical to TRBD2. With 4 bases clipped from V and 7 bases from J, the junction kept 15 bases outside the gene matches. CDR1 SGHVS and CDR2 FQNEAQ come from the germline V gene. The CDR3 is 16 residues long. CDR3 coding DNA: TGTGCCAGCAGCTCGGCCGGGGGGGCCGCAGTAAAAGAGCAGTACTTC. Its translation is CASSSAGGAAVKEQYF.

The V call is TRBV5-1, the J call TRBJ1-2; 10 bases are shared with TRBD1. CDR1 and CDR2 from the germline V gene are SGHRS and YFSETQ. This CDR3 has 16 amino acids. The V segment lost 7 bases and the J segment 7 bases; nucleotides outside the gene matches: 16. CDR3 sequence: CASGFSPGTGVGGYTF. The CDR3 DNA follows: TGCGCCAGCGGGTTCAGCCCCGGGACAGGGGTTGGTGGCTACACCTTC. Full variable domain (outside the CDR3, taken from reference TRBV5-1 and TRBJ1-2): KAGVTQTPRYLIKTRGQQVTLSCSPISGHRSVSWYQQTPGQGLQFLFEYFSETQRNKGNFPGRFSGRQFSNSRSEMNVSTLELGDSALYLCASGFSPGTGVGGYTFGSGTRLTVV.

This clone was detected a few times. V is TRBV5-8 and J is TRBJ2-3; 8 bases agree with TRBD1. Germline V CDR1 and CDR2: SGHTS, YDEGEE. The CDR3 length is 16 residues. The V and J ends lost 1 base and 5 bases, in that order; junction bases with no gene match: 9. CDR3 DNA sequence: TGTGCCAGCAGCTTGTGGCAGGGGGCCATTAAAGATACGCAGTATTTT. This codes for CASSLWQGAIKDTQYF.

This clone came up a few times. The chain couples TRBV9 to TRBJ2-1; TRBD1 agrees at 8 bases. V lost 4 bases to trimming and J lost 5 bases; unmatched junction nucleotides: 5. CDR3 length: 14 amino acids. Germline-derived CDR1 and CDR2 are SGDLS and YYNGEE. The CDR3 loop is CASSSWTGNNEQFF. The CDR3 nucleotides read TGTGCCAGCAGCTCTTGGACAGGGAACAATGAGCAGTTCTTC.

The chain is built from TRBV2 and TRBJ2-2; 8 positions agree with TRBD2. Germline V lookup: CDR1 SNHLY, CDR2 FYNNEI. The CDR3 runs 16 residues. J gave up 1 base and V 7 bases, and 8 bases lay outside the gene matches. The CDR3 spells CASTTSGPGNTGELFF. The DNA for the CDR3 is TGTGCCAGCACAACTAGCGGACCGGGGAACACCGGGGAGCTGTTTTTT. Drawing the rest from reference TRBV2 and TRBJ2-2, the complete variable domain is EPEVTQTPSHQVTQMGQEVILRCVPISNHLYFYWYRQILGQKVEFLVSFYNNEISEKSEIFDDQFSVERPDGSNFTLKIRSTKLEDSAMYFCASTTSGPGNTGELFFGEGSRLTVL.

This chain joins TRBV5-4 and TRBJ1-3, with 7 bases aligning to TRBD1. V was clipped by 1 base and J by 7 bases; unmatched bases: 2. The CDR3 has 13 amino acids. The germline V gene has CDR1 SGHNT and CDR2 YYREEE (reference sequence). CDR3 in DNA: TGTGCCAGCAGCTTGAGGGACAGCAACACCATATATTTT. Protein: CASSLRDSNTIYF.